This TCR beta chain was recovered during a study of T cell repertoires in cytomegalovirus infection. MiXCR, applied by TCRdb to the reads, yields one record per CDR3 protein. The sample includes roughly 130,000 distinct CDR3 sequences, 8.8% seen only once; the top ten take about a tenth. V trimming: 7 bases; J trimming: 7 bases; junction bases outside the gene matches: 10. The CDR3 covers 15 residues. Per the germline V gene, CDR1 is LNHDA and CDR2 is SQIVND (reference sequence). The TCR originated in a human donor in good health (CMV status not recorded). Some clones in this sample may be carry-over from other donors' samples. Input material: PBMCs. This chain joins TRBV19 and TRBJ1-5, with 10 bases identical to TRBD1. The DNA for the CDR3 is TGTGCCAGTACCGCCTCCGGGACAGGGGTCCAGCCCCAGCATTTT. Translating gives CASTASGTGVQPQHF.